Included here is one TCR beta chain sequence, with context. Its antigen is currently not known. No base quality information exists; no much larger clone differs at one position. The record originates from a study of human T cells and chemical hapten exposure (dated by TCRdb to the early 2020s). Describing the broader study: Libraries were combined into a pool for sequencing, and differences in TCR yield between samples came mainly from small differences in library volumes within the pool. Peripheral blood TCR repertoire changes were tracked in vivo in alopecia patients during primary and secondary sensitization to the hapten diphenylcyclopropenone (DPC). Five or six healthy volunteers were used as TCR sequencing controls and were bled at day 0, 2 weeks and 6 weeks. Overall results and qualifications from the work: The number of TCRs above 1 in 1000 frequency did not change with DPC sensitization; there was no evidence of global repertoire structure alterations. Repeated subsampling changed both the strength of the expansion versus patch-test correlation and the threshold at which the correlation became significant.

CDR3 length: 14 amino acids, cysteine to phenylalanine. The entry retains the CDR3 DNA only, 42 bases that are in frame from base 1. V loses 0 bases, J loses 6 bases, and the germline ends lie 7 bases apart. CDR1 and CDR2, looked up from the germline V gene, are SGHRS and YFSETQ. During library preparation, unique molecular identifiers were attached to individual cDNA molecules so that TCRs could be counted in a quantitative, reproducible way. Both TCR alpha and TCR beta chains were sequenced from each blood RNA sample. The paper's processing steps were these. A median of around 100,000 TCRs per sample was observed, with a range of about 23,224 to 690,600. V, J and CDR3 annotation of the TCR reads was carried out using the Decombinator software suite. For the PS versus PT1 abundance plots, all samples were subsampled to the same number of TCRs (28,000). Expanded TCRs were defined as absent before sensitization and observed at least eight times at the 2-week time point. TCRdb handled the public reads itself, with Q25 trimming in fastp and clone calling in MiXCR, and kept productive beta chains. Each CDR3 protein appears once, grouped with its most common genes and DNA. Clone size and V and J calls follow TCRdb, not the original study. The sample profile shows some 1,000 distinct CDR3 sequences; 83% of them were found once. 6.4% of the sample comes from the top ten.

Unfractionated whole blood was collected in Tempus Blood RNA tubes, and total RNA was extracted from that blood. Material: whole blood. The sequence links TRBV5-1 to TRBJ1-6; no D gene call is confident. This clonotype originated in a human donor with alopecia, or a healthy volunteer (not recorded which). Some clones in this sample may be carry-over from other donors' samples. This table probably holds off-target reads from a library built for another chain. CDR3 loop: CASSLGDTNSPLHF. The bases are TGCGCCAGCAGCTTGGGAGACACTAATTCACCCCTCCACTTT.